Shown below are 27 T cell receptor beta chains from a single sample sequenced in a study of identical twins (TCRdb year 2016). Receptors were amplified or captured by 5' RACE. TCRdb shows the sequencer as Illumina HiSeq 2000. TCRdb applied fastp at Q25 and MiXCR to the public reads, then kept only in-frame beta chains. Records with the same CDR3 protein are collapsed into one entry carrying the most frequent genes and DNA. The sample data list a few hundred thousand distinct CDR3 sequences, and approximately 11% of these were observed just once. More than 3.5% of the sample is taken by the ten largest. The same data also contributed to another study, on yellow fever vaccine responses in identical twins.

Sequenced: memory (CD45RO+) T cells sorted from blood. Reading the label with the study, this specimen's cell subset or site is: CD45RO+ enriched T cells. These receptors came from a woman younger than 30 in good health.

A word on this clonotype: A much larger clone differs by one base, so this may be a read error. The genes are TRBV5-1 and TRBJ2-1; the D gene is possibly TRBD2 (6 bases). The CDR3 loop spans 16 amino acids. Trimming cost V 1 base and J 0 bases, with 11 bases left between them. Germline V gene sequence: CDR1 SGHRS, CDR2 YFSETQ. CDR3 nucleotide sequence: TGCGCCAGCAGCTTGTGGTTCGGGAGCTCCTACAATGAGCAGTTCTTC. It codes for CASSLWFGSSYNEQFF.

Only a few counts were recorded for this clonotype. The chain combines TRBV11-2 with TRBJ2-5; no clear D gene. This CDR3 has 13 residues. The germline V gene encodes CDR1 SGHAT and CDR2 FQNNGV. Trimming took 0 bases from V and 8 from J, leaving 10 bases between them. CDR3 DNA: TGTGCCAGCAGCTTAGATGTTCTGGGAACCCAGTACTTC. This sequence encodes CASSLDVLGTQYF. Looking up the rest from reference TRBV11-2 and TRBJ2-5 gives the full variable domain: EAGVAQSPRYKIIEKRQSVAFWCNPISGHATLYWYQQILGQGPKLLIQFQNNGVVDDSQLPKDRFSAERLKGVDSTLKIQPAKLEDSAVYLCASSLDVLGTQYFGPGTRLLVL.

The chain combines TRBV6-1 with TRBJ1-4, with unresolved D. Germline CDR1 and CDR2: MNHNS and SASEGT. The length of the CDR3 is 13 residues. With 4 bases removed from V and 8 bases from J, the gap between germline ends came to 11 bases. CDR3 protein: CASSAYRGEKLFF. The CDR3 region has the DNA TGTGCCAGCAGTGCCTATCGAGGAGAAAAACTGTTTTTT.

This clonotype was picked up a small number of times. This chain joins TRBV20-1 and TRBJ2-1; 10 nucleotides line up with TRBD2. Germline CDR1 is DFQATT and CDR2 is SNEGSKA (reference sequence). The CDR3 is made up of 16 amino acids. With 2 bases clipped from V and 5 bases from J, the junction kept 9 bases outside the gene matches. CDR3 bases: TGCAGTGCTAGAAGACCACGGACTAGCGGAAACAATGAGCAGTTCTTC. Translation gives CSARRPRTSGNNEQFF.

This chain's CDR3 is CASSLDAQGLSGNTIYF. As DNA, the CDR3 is TGCGCCAGCAGCTTGGACGCACAGGGGCTCTCTGGAAACACCATATATTTT. The chain uses TRBV5-1 and TRBJ1-3; 7 bases align to TRBD1. The CDR3 contains 17 residues. V shed 0 bases and J 0 bases; nucleotides not matched to a gene: 6. Per the germline V gene, CDR1 is SGHRS and CDR2 is YFSETQ.

In its sample, this clonotype was seen many times. The rearrangement links TRBV29-1 to TRBJ2-7, with D possibly matching TRBD1 (6 bases). The CDR3 spans 17 residues. V was shortened by 2 bases and J by 5 bases, with 25 bases between the two germline ends. Per the germline V gene, CDR1 is SQVTM and CDR2 is ANQGSEA. DNA for the CDR3: TGCAGCGTTGAATTCGGGTTGATGGGGACAAGGGTCAACGAGCAGTACTTC. It specifies CSVEFGLMGTRVNEQYF.

This clonotype was seen ten or more times. The chain joins TRBV10-3 to TRBJ1-2; 7 bases align to TRBD1. CDR1 is ENHRY, CDR2 SYGVKD, per germline. Trimming at V came to 2 bases and at J to 3 bases, leaving 6 bases not matched to a gene. This CDR3 is 15 amino acids long. CDR3 loop: CAISEPRDSYYGYTF. As DNA, the CDR3 is TGTGCCATCAGTGAGCCCCGGGACAGCTACTATGGCTACACCTTC.

The CDR3, as DNA: TGTGCCAGCAGCCTACGACTGACTAGCGGGGGGGCGGATGAGCAGTTCTTC. Translated: CASSLRLTSGGADEQFF. The gene calls are TRBV11-2 and TRBJ2-1; 14 nucleotides match TRBD2. V dropped 5 bases and J dropped 8; count of bases not matched to a gene: 11. The CDR3 spans 17 residues. Germline CDR1 SGHAT, CDR2 FQNNGV.

This clonotype was found many times. J is TRBJ2-3 and V is TRBV7-2; TRBD2 matches at 9 bases. The CDR3 runs 13 residues. Germline V gene lookup returns CDR1 SGHTA and CDR2 FQGNSA. V shed 5 bases and J 12 bases; nucleotides not matched to a gene: 9. CDR3 bases: TGTGCCAGCAGCCACGACGGGACTAGCTCCCAGTATTTT. The encoded protein is CASSHDGTSSQYF.

Only a few counts were recorded for this clonotype. The chain uses TRBV20-1 and TRBJ2-1; TRBD1 aligns across 7 bases. The CDR3 is made up of 13 amino acids. From germline, CDR1 is DFQATT and CDR2 SNEGSKA (reference sequence). V shed 3 bases, J shed 2 bases, and the junction held 1 base outside the gene matches. The CDR3 region is CSARGQTYNEQFF. The CDR3 DNA is TGCAGTGCTAGGGGACAGACCTACAATGAGCAGTTCTTC.

This clonotype was recorded a few times. The chain carries TRBV29-1 and TRBJ2-7, with 10 nucleotides matching TRBD2. V was clipped by 7 bases and J by 9 bases; unmatched bases: 21. The CDR3 runs to 16 residues. CDR1 SQVTM and CDR2 ANQGSEA come from the germline V gene. CDR3 in DNA: TGCAGCGCCTCGGGGCTAGCGGGAGACCCAGGGGCGGTGCAGTACTTC. Translating gives CSASGLAGDPGAVQYF.

The CDR3 loop is CSVAKRTNSYNEQFF. CDR3 in DNA: TGCAGCGTTGCGAAGCGGACGAACTCCTACAATGAGCAGTTCTTC. The rearrangement links TRBV29-1 to TRBJ2-1, with D possibly being TRBD2 (5 bases). V was shortened by 4 bases and J by 0 bases, with 13 bases between the two germline ends. CDR3 size: 15 residues. Germline CDR1 reads SQVTM; CDR2 reads ANQGSEA.

The table lists this clonotype with many counts. The rearrangement uses TRBV12-3 or TRBV12-4 and TRBJ1-2, with 9 bases identical to TRBD1. This CDR3 is 13 amino acids long. The V and J ends lost 1 base and 8 bases, in that order; junction bases with no gene match: 2. CDR3 loop: CASSLGTGVGYTF. For the CDR3, the DNA is TGTGCCAGCAGTTTAGGGACAGGGGTCGGCTACACCTTC.

V and J are TRBV6-2 or TRBV6-3 and TRBJ2-4; TRBD1 agrees at 7 bases. Germline trimming cut 2 bases from V and 8 bases from J; bases unmatched to any gene: 9. Germline V gene sequence: CDR1 MNHEY, CDR2 SVGEGT. The CDR3 is made up of 15 amino acids. CDR3 amino acids: CASSYPGQIRDIQYF. CDR3 in DNA: TGTGCCAGCAGTTACCCGGGACAGATTCGGGACATTCAGTACTTC.

This clonotype has a handful of counts. V usage is TRBV25-1 and J usage is TRBJ1-6; 7 positions match TRBD1. V lost 6 bases and J lost 8; bases outside the gene matches: 7. CDR1 MGHDK and CDR2 SYGVNS come from the germline V gene. The CDR3 contains 14 residues. DNA for the CDR3: TGTGCCAGCAGCGGTGCAGGGGGTTATTCACCCCTCCACTTT. Translating gives CASSGAGGYSPLHF.

V gene TRBV18 combines with J gene TRBJ2-2; D not resolved. This CDR3 region has 16 residues. CDR1 and CDR2 (germline): KGHSH, LQKENI. V lost 1 base and J 2 bases, leaving 11 bases between the germline ends. CDR3 amino acids: CASSPLRVTNTGELFF. Here the CDR3 DNA reads TGTGCCAGCTCACCACTTCGAGTCACAAACACCGGGGAGCTGTTTTTT.

In this sample, this clonotype turned up a few times. The V call is TRBV6-2 or TRBV6-3, the J call TRBJ2-6; D uncertain. CDR1 and CDR2 (germline): MNHEY, SVGEGT. The length of the CDR3 is 15 residues. Trimming cost V 0 bases and J 3 bases, with 6 bases left between them. CDR3 sequence (DNA): TGTGCCAGCAGTTACTCGAGAAGTGGGGCCAACGTCCTGACTTTC. Translated, it gives CASSYSRSGANVLTF.

This clonotype has more than one count but fewer than ten. The chain links TRBV4-1 to TRBJ2-3, with 12 bases identical to TRBD2. Germline V gene data show CDR1 as MGHRA and CDR2 as YSYEKL. The J segment lost 1 base and the V segment lost 0 bases, leaving 11 bases of the junction unmatched. This CDR3 region has 20 residues. The CDR3 loop is CASSQERLAGALSRTDTQYF. CDR3 DNA: TGCGCCAGCAGCCAAGAAAGACTAGCGGGAGCCCTCTCCCGCACAGATACGCAGTATTTT.

The sample holds a few counts of this clonotype. The genes are TRBV11-1 and TRBJ2-3, with D possibly matching TRBD2 (5 bases). CDR1 SGHAT and CDR2 FQDESV come from the germline V gene (reference sequence). CDR3 length equals 15 residues. V was clipped by 3 bases and J by 2 bases, with 12 bases between them. For the CDR3, the DNA is TGTGCCAGCAGCTTCTCCGGACTGATCACAGATACGCAGTATTTT. Translation gives CASSFSGLITDTQYF.

The chain uses TRBV20-1 and TRBJ2-7; TRBD2 matches 7 bases. CDR1 and CDR2 from the germline V gene are DFQATT and SNEGSKA (reference sequence). V lost 7 bases and J lost 5; bases outside the gene matches: 2. The length of the CDR3 is 10 residues. The CDR3 DNA reads as TGCAGTGTGCGGGAGAACGAGCAGTACTTC. Translating it yields CSVRENEQYF.

This clonotype was detected a few times. The chain uses TRBV20-1 and TRBJ1-4; 7 bases agree with TRBD1. J was trimmed by 3 bases and V by 6 bases; bases with no gene match: 1. The CDR3 is 12 residues long. Germline loops: CDR1 DFQATT, CDR2 SNEGSKA (reference sequence). The CDR3 sequence is CSADRANEKLFF. CDR3 coding DNA: TGCAGTGCAGACAGGGCTAATGAAAAACTGTTTTTT.

J is TRBJ2-5 and V is TRBV29-1; tentative D call: TRBD1 (6 bases). Trimming removed 7 bases at V and 1 base at J, with 16 bases between. There are 14 residues in the CDR3. Per the germline V gene, CDR1 is SQVTM and CDR2 is ANQGSEA. Here the CDR3 reads CSALTGLSQETQYF. The CDR3 bases are TGCAGCGCTCTGACAGGTCTCTCCCAAGAGACCCAGTACTTC.

The gene calls are TRBV5-5 and TRBJ2-7, with a weak D call TRBD1 (6 bases). There are 14 residues in the CDR3. Deletions cut 2 bases from V and 1 base from J, with 10 bases between. Germline loops: CDR1 SGHKS, CDR2 YYEKEE (reference sequence). CDR3 protein: CASSLQGVSYEQYF. CDR3 nucleotide sequence: TGTGCCAGCAGCTTACAGGGCGTTTCCTACGAGCAGTACTTC.

This clonotype was counted many times. V is TRBV5-1 and J is TRBJ2-1; weak D call: TRBD1 (6 bases). The germline V and J ends were trimmed by 1 base and 5 bases, with 13 bases remaining between them. The CDR3 runs to 15 residues. Per germline, CDR1 SGHRS and CDR2 YFSETQ. For the CDR3, the DNA is TGCGCCAGCAGCTTGCGGGCAGGGGAAAACAATGAGCAGTTCTTC. This codes for CASSLRAGENNEQFF.

This clonotype was detected many times. This rearrangement joins TRBV28 to TRBJ2-2; 8 bases fit TRBD2. V shed 4 bases and J 3 bases; nucleotides not matched to a gene: 7. This CDR3 comprises 16 residues. Looked up from germline, CDR1 is MDHEN and CDR2 is SYDVKM. The CDR3 bases are TGTGCCAGCAGTTCCCCCAGCGGGAGTTACACCGGGGAGCTGTTTTTT. It is translated as CASSSPSGSYTGELFF.

This clonotype showed up just a few times. The CDR3 region has the DNA TGTGCCACCAGTGATGGGGGGTGGGGTAAGTCCTACAATGAGCAGTTCTTC. This translates into CATSDGGWGKSYNEQFF. The chain employs TRBV24-1 and TRBJ2-1, with D maybe TRBD2 (6 bases). Germline CDR1 KGHDR, CDR2 SFDVKD. The V end lost 3 bases, the J end lost 1 base, and 15 bases lay between the germline ends. CDR3 length equals 17 residues.

The table lists this clonotype with a few counts. The V gene is TRBV10-3, the J gene TRBJ2-5, with 9 positions matching TRBD2. V shed 5 bases, J shed 2 bases, and the junction held 3 bases outside the gene matches. Germline V gene lookup returns CDR1 ENHRY and CDR2 SYGVKD. The CDR3 is 14 amino acids. The CDR3 reads CAISLAGVQETQYF. The CDR3, as DNA: TGTGCCATCAGTTTAGCGGGGGTTCAAGAGACCCAGTACTTC.